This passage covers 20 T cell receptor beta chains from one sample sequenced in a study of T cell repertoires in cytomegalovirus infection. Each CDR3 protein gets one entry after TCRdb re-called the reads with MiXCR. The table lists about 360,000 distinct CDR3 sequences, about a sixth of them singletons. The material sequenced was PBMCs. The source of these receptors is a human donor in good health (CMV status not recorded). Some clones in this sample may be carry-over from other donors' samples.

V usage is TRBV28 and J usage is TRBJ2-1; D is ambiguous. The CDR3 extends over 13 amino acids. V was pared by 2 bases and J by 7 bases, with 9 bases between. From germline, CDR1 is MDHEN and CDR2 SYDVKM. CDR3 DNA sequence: TGTGCCAGCAGTTTAGCCCTACGAAATGAGCAGTTCTTC. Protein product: CASSLALRNEQFF. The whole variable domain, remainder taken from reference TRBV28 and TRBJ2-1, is DVKVTQSSRYLVKRTGEKVFLECVQDMDHENMFWYRQDPGLGLRLIYFSYDVKMKEKGDIPEGYSVSREKKERFSLILESASTNQTSMYLCASSLALRNEQFFGPGTRLTVL.

This chain's CDR3 is CASSYAGTAEAFF. For the CDR3, the DNA is TGTGCCAGCAGTTACGCGGGGACAGCAGAAGCTTTCTTT. The rearrangement links TRBV6-8 to TRBJ1-1; 7 bases are a match to TRBD1. The V gene end was trimmed by 2 bases and the J gene end by 8 bases; junction bases not matched to a gene: 5. Germline V gives CDR1 MNHGY, CDR2 SAAAGT. The CDR3 has 13 residues.

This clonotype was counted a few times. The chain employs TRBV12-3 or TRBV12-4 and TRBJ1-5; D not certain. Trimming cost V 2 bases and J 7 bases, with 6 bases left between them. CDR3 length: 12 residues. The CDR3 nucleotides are TGTGCCAGCAGTTTATTGGAGCAGCCCCAGCATTTT. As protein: CASSLLEQPQHF.

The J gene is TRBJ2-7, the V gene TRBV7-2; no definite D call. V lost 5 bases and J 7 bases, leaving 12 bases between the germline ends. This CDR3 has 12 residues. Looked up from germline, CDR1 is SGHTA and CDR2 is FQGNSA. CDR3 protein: CASSPPGAEQYF. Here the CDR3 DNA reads TGTGCCAGCAGCCCCCCCGGCGCGGAGCAGTACTTC.

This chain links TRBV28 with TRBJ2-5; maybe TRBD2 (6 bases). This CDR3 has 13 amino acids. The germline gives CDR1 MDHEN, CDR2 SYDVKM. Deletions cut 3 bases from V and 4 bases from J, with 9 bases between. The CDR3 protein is CASSLEGVETQYF. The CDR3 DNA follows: TGTGCCAGCAGTTTGGAGGGTGTAGAGACCCAGTACTTC.

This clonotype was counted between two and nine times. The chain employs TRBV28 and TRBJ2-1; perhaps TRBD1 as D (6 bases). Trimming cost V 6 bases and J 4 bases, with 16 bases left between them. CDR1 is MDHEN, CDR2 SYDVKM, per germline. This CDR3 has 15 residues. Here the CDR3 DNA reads TGTGCCAGCAGGGGGTCGGGACAACATTACAATGAGCAGTTCTTC. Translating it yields CASRGSGQHYNEQFF.

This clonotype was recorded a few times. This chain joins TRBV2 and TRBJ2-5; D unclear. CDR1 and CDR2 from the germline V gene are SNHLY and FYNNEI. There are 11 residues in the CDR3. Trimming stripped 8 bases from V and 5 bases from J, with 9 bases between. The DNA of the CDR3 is TGTGCCAGCGAGTACTCGGAGACCCAGTACTTC. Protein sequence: CASEYSETQYF.

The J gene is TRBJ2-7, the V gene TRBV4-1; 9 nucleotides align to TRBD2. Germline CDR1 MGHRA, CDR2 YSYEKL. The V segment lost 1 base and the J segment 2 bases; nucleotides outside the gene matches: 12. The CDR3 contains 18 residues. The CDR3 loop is CASSQGAGSGRRTYEQYF. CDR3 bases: TGCGCCAGCAGCCAAGGGGCCGGGAGCGGGAGGCGGACCTACGAGCAGTACTTC.

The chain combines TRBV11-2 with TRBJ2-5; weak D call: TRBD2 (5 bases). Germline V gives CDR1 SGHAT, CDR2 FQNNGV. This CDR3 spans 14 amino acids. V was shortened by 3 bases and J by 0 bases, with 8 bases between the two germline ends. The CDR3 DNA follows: TGTGCCAGCAGCTTCGTAGCGCACCAAGAGACCCAGTACTTC. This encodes CASSFVAHQETQYF.

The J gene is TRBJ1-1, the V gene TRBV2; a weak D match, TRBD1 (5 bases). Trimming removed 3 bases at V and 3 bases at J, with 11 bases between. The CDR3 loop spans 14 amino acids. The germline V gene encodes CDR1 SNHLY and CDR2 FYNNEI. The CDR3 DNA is TGTGCCAGCAGTGAGCAGGGATGGTACACTGAAGCTTTCTTT. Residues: CASSEQGWYTEAFF.

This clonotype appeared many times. CDR3 sequence reads: CASSLREGRTGELFF. CDR3 nucleotides: TGTGCCAGCAGCTTACGGGAGGGCCGCACCGGGGAGCTGTTTTTT. V gene TRBV7-2 combines with J gene TRBJ2-2, with TRBD2 matching over 8 bases. V dropped 2 bases and J dropped 4; count of bases not matched to a gene: 3. Germline V gene lookup returns CDR1 SGHTA and CDR2 FQGNSA. The CDR3 has 15 residues.

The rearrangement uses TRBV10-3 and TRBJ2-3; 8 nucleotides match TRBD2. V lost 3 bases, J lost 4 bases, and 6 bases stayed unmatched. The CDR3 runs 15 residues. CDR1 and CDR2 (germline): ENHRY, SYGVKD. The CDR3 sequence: CAISDRGGLSDTQYF. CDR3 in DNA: TGTGCCATCAGTGACCGGGGGGGCCTTTCAGATACGCAGTATTTT.

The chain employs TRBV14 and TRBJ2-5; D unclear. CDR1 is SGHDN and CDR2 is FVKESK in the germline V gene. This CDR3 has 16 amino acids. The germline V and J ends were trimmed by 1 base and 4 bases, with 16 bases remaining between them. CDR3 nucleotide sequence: TGTGCCAGCAGCCAAGTATTCGACCCGAGCAGAGAGACCCAGTACTTC. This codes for CASSQVFDPSRETQYF.

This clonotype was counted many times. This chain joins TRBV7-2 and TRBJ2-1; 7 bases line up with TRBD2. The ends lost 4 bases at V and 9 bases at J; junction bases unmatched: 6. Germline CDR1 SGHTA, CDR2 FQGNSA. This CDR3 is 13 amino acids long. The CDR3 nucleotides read TGTGCCAGCAGCTCCCGGGGGGACCTTGAGCAGTTCTTC. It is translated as CASSSRGDLEQFF.

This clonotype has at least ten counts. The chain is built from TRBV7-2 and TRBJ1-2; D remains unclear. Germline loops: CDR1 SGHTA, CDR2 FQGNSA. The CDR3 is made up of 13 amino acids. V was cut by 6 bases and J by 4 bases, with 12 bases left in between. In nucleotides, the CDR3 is TGTGCCAGCAGGGAATCTCTTGGCTATGGCTACACCTTC. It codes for CASRESLGYGYTF.

The CDR3 protein is CASSQDWGATAQYF. The CDR3 DNA follows: TGCGCCAGCAGCCAAGATTGGGGAGCGACCGCGCAGTATTTT. The rearrangement uses TRBV4-3 and TRBJ2-3; TRBD2 is a possible D gene (5 bases). The V gene's germline CDR1 is LGHNA and CDR2 YSLEER. This CDR3 comprises 14 residues. The V gene lost 0 bases and the J gene lost 10 bases, with 14 bases spanning the gap.

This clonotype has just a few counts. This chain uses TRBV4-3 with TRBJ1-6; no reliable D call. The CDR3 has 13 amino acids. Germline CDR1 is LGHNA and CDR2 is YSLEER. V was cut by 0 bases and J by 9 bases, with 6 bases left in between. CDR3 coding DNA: TGCGCCAGCAGCCAAGAATTGGTTTCACCCCTCCACTTT. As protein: CASSQELVSPLHF.

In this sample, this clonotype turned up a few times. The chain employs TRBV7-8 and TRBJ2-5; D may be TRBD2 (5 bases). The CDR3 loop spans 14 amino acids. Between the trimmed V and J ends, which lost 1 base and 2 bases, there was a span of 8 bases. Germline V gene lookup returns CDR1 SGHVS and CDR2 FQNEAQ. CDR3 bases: TGTGCCAGCAGCTTAGAGCCGGGGCAAGAGACCCAGTACTTC. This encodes CASSLEPGQETQYF.

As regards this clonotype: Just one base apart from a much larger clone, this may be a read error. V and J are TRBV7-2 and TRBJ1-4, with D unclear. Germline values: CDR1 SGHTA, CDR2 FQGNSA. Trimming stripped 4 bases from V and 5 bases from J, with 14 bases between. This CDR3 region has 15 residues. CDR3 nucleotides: TGTGCCAGCAGCTCCCCGGTACGGGTGAATGAAAAACTGTTTTTT. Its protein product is CASSSPVRVNEKLFF.

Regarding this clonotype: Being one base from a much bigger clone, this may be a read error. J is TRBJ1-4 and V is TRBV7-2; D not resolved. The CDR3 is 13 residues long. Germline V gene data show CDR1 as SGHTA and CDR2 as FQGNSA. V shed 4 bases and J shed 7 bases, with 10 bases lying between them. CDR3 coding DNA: TGTGCCAGCAGCTCAGCGCTTTCTGAAAAACTGTTTTTT. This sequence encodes CASSSALSEKLFF.